The T cell receptor beta chain described here comes from a study of blood T cell repertoires in COVID-19. Looking at the study overall: Sample material is recorded as cDNA or gDNA derived from T cells, B-cell-depleted T cells, or PBMCs.

Original methodology: For nucleated cells, counts were estimated from reference gene primer amplification. Only in-frame clones appear in the TCRdb table, and some are missing; sequencing was by immunoSEQ multiplex PCR. V, J and clone size are taken as reported in that table, and D and trimming were inferred from the DNA itself. The table shows about 67,000 clones, with around nine tenths occurring only once. The ends were cut back, 4 bases at V and 1 base at J, with 15 bases in the middle. Germline values: CDR1 SGHRS, CDR2 YFSETQ. This CDR3 is built from 15 residues. The receptor was isolated from a woman older than 75 with acute or convalescent COVID-19. Specimen: peripheral blood. The chain employs TRBV5-1 and TRBJ2-7, with no clear D. CDR3 residues: CASSHGGSASYEQYF. The CDR3 nucleotides read TGCGCCAGCAGCCACGGCGGCAGCGCTTCCTACGAGCAGTACTTC.